The source of this T cell receptor beta chain is a study of shared T cell receptors in the human thymus. The CDR3 is 12 amino acids. Germline V gene data show CDR1 as MDHEN and CDR2 as SYDVKM. Trimming removed 5 bases from V and 8 bases from J, with 12 bases in between. Clones were read by immunoSEQ multiplex PCR, and TCRdb kept only the in-frame ones, dropping some. Of about 660,000 clones in the sample, roughly 90% were seen once. These same data were also listed under a study on human thymus T cells. That paper adds: Donation came from healthy Finnish infants having corrective surgery for congenital heart defects. Obtained as resections during corrective heart surgery, the thymus tissue was then studied. Blood and thymic repertoires both appeared biased in V and J gene usage. Related research described thymic repertoires that were highly overlapping among unrelated individuals.

The sequence was obtained from a boy under three years old with a congenital heart defect. The chain couples TRBV28 to TRBJ1-1; perhaps TRBD1 as D (5 bases). Sequences were obtained from thymocytes. The CDR3 spells CASSRGHLEAFF. CDR3 sequence (DNA): TGTGCCAGCAGTCGTGGACACCTCGAAGCTTTCTTT.